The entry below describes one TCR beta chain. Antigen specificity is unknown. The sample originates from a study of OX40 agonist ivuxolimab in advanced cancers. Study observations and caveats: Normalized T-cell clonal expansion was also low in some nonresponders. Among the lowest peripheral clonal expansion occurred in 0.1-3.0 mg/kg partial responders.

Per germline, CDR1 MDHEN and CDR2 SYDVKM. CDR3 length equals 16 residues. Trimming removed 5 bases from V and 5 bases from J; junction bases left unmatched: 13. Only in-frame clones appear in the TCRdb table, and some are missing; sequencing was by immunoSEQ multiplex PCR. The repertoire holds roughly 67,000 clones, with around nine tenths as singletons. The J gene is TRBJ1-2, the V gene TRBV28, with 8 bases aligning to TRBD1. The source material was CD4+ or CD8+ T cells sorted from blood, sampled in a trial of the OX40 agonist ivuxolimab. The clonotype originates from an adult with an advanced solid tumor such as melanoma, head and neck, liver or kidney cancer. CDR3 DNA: TGTGCCAGCAGTCCCCCTCCTCGGACAGGGAAGTATGGCTACACCTTC. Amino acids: CASSPPPRTGKYGYTF.